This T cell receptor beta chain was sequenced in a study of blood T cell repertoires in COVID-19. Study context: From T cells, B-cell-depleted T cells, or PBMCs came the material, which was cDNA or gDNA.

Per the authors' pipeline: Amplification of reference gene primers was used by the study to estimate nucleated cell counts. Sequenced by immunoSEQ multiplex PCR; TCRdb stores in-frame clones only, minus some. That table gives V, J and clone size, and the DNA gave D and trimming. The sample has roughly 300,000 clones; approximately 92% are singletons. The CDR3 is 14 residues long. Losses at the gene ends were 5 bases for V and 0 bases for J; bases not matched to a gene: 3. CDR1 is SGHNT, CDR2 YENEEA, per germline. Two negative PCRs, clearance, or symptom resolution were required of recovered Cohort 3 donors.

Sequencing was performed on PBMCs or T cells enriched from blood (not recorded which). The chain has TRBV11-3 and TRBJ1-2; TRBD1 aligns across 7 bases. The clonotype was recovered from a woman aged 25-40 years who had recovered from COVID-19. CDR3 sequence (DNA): TGTGCCAGCAGCCCCCAGGGGGCTAACTATGGCTACACCTTC. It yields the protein CASSPQGANYGYTF.